The clone carrying this T cell receptor (beta chain) was found many times. The sample belongs to a study of glioma-infiltrating T cells. Unmatched junction bases numbered 7, after V lost 0 bases and J lost 2 bases. Germline V gene data show CDR1 as MNHEY and CDR2 as SVGAGI. This CDR3 has 17 amino acids. Using RNA template, CDR3s of TCR alpha and beta were amplified with iRepertoire arm-PCR. TCRdb independently ran MiXCR on the multiplex PCR reads; one entry per CDR3 protein. This table holds some 99,000 distinct CDR3 sequences, 25% found once. The rearrangement joins TRBV6-5 to TRBJ2-3, with 8 bases aligning to TRBD2. The sample taken for sequencing was glioma tissue, nonneoplastic brain tissue, or PBMCs (not recorded which). This sequence was found in a human donor with low-grade glioma or glioblastoma, undergoing nonglioma brain surgery, or in good health (not recorded which). CDR3 region: CASSYSSSSGFTDTQYF. CDR3 sequence (DNA): TGTGCCAGCAGTTACTCGAGTTCTAGCGGGTTCACAGATACGCAGTATTTT.